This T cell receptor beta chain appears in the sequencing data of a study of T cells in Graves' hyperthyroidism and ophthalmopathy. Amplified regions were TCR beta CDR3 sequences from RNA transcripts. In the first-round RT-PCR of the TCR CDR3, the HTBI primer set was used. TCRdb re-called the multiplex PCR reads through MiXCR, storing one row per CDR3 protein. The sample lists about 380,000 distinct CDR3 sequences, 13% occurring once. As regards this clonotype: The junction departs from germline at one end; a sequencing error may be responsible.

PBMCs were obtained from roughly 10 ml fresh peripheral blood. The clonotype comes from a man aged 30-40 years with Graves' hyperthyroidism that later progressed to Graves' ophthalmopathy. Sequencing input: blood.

The CDR3 nucleotides are TGCAGCGTTGAAGGAACGGGGGGGCAAGAGCAGTCCTTC. It specifies CSVEGTGGQEQSF. The chain employs TRBV29-1 and TRBJ2-1, with 8 bases identical to TRBD2. From germline, CDR1 is SQVTM and CDR2 ANQGSEA. This CDR3 contains 13 residues.